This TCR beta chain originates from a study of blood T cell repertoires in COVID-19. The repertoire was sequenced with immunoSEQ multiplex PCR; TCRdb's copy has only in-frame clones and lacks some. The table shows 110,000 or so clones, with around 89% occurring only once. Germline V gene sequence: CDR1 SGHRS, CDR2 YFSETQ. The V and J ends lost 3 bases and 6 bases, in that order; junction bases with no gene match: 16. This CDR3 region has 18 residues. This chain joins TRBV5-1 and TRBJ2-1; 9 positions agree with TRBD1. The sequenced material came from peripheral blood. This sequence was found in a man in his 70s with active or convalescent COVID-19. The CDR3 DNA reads TGCGCCAGCAGCTCGGACAGGGGAATGAGGGTATCGCGCAATGAGCAGTTCTTC. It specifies CASSSDRGMRVSRNEQFF.